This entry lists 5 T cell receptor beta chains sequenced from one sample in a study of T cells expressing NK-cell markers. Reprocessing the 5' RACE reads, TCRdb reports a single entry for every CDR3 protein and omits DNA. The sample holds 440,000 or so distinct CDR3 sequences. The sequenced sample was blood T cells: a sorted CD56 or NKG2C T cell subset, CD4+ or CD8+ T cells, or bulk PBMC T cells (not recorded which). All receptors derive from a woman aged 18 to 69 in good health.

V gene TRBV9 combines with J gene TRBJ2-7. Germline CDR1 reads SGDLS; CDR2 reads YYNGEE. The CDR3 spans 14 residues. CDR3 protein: CASSGSVRPYEQYF.

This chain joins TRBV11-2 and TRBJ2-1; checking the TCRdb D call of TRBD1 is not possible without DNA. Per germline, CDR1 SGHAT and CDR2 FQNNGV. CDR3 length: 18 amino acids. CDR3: CASSLHSGGRSSYNEQFF.

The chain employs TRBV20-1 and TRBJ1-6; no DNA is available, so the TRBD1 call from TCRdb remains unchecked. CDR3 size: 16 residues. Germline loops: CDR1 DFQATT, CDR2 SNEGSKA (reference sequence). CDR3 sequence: CSARPGSGAYNSPLHF.

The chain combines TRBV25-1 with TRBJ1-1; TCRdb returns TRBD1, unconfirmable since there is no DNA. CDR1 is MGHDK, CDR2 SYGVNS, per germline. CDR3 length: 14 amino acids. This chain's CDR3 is CASRSDRMGTEAFF.

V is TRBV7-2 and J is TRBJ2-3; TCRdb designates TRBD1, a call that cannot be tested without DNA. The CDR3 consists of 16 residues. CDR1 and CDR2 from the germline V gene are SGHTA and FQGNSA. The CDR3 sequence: CASSLPPGRRRNTQYF. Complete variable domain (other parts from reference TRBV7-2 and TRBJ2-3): GAGVSQSPSNKVTEKGKDVELRCDPISGHTALYWYRQSLGQGLEFLIYFQGNSAPDKSGLPSDRFSAERTGGSVSTLTIQRTQQEDSAVYLCASSLPPGRRRNTQYFGPGTRLTVL.